The clone carrying this TCR beta chain was detected a few times. What it recognizes is unknown. Libraries were prepared by immunoSEQ multiplex PCR; TCRdb keeps only in-frame clonotypes and omits some of them. The sample contains 150,000 to 200,000 clones, around 94% of which appear only once. Unmatched junction bases numbered 6, after V lost 3 bases and J lost 8 bases. Germline V gene sequence: CDR1 LGHNA, CDR2 YNFKEQ. The CDR3 is 13 residues long. This sample is drawn from a study of T cell responses to AZD1222 COVID-19 vaccine. Study-wide results and limits: Reports say nearly half of spike-specific TCRs go after unmutated variant regions.

The sequencing used peripheral blood, collected on day 0 of AZD1222 vaccination. The source is an adult in good health. The genes are TRBV4-2 and TRBJ1-2, with 7 bases fitting TRBD1. The CDR3 nucleotides read TGTGCCAGCAGCCAGACAGGGCTCTGGGGCTACACCTTC. It yields the protein CASSQTGLWGYTF.